This T cell receptor beta chain derives from a study of blood T cell repertoires in COVID-19. Across the whole study: Italy, Spain and the United States were the sources of the convalescent and acute COVID-19 samples.

Measured with immunoSEQ multiplex PCR; TCRdb has only the in-frame clones, and not every one. The table includes some 74,000 clones, roughly three quarters detected once. Germline V lookup: CDR1 SGHTA, CDR2 FQGNSA. V lost 11 bases, J lost 4 bases, and 12 bases lay in between. CDR3 size: 13 residues. Sequenced material: peripheral blood. The rearrangement joins TRBV7-2 to TRBJ1-6; D possibly corresponds to TRBD1 (6 bases). This receptor was identified in a human donor in a cohort sampled during active COVID-19. The CDR3 nucleotides read TGTGCCGGTACCGGGACATATAATTCACCCCTCCACTTT. It codes for CAGTGTYNSPLHF. The variable domain in full, completed from reference TRBV7-2 and TRBJ1-6, reads GAGVSQSPSNKVTEKGKDVELRCDPISGHTALYWYRQSLGQGLEFLIYFQGNSAPDKSGLPSDRFSAERTGGSVSTLTIQRTQQEDSAVYLCAGTGTYNSPLHFGNGTRLTVT.